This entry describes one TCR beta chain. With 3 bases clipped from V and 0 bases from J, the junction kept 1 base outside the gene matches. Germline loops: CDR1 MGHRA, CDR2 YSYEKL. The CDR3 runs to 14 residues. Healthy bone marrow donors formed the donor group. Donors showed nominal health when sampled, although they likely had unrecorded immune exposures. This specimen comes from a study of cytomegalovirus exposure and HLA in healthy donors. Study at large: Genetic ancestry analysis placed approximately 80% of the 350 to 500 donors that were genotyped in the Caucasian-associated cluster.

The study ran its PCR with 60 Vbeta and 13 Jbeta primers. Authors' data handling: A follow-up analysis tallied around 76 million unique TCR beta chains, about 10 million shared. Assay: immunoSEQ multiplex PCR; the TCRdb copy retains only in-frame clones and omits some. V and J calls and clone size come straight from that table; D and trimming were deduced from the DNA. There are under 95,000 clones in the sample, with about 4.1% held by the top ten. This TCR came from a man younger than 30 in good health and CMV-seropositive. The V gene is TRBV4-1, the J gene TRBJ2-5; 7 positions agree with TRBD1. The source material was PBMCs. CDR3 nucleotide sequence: TGCGCCAGCAGCCAGGACAGGTACCAAGAGACCCAGTACTTC. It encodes CASSQDRYQETQYF.